The rows below give T cell receptor beta chains drawn from one sample of a study of T cells in Graves' hyperthyroidism and ophthalmopathy. TCRdb recomputed calls from the multiplex PCR reads with MiXCR, one row per CDR3 protein. The data hold about 480,000 distinct CDR3 sequences, with roughly an eighth observed a single time. Sequencing was done on a sample of blood. These receptors originate from a woman younger than 35 with Graves' hyperthyroidism. The CDR3 runs from the conserved cysteine through the conserved F or W. The order of the fields is clone size, D gene, J gene, V gene, CDR3 DNA, CDR3 protein. D genes are given only for firm matches. Not every row has a clone size; where given, it reads once, few, many or a size class.

clone_size: many
d_call: TRBD1
j_call: TRBJ1-5
v_call: TRBV12-3/TRBV12-4
cdr3_nt: TGTGCCAGCAGTCCATCGGACAGGAAAAGCAATCAGCCCCAGCATTTT
cdr3_aa: CASSPSDRKSNQPQHF

clone_size: many
d_call: -
j_call: TRBJ2-2
v_call: TRBV28
cdr3_nt: TGTGCCGGGGAGAGGAGGAACACCGGGGAGCTGTTTTTT
cdr3_aa: CAGERRNTGELFF

clone_size: -
d_call: -
j_call: TRBJ1-3
v_call: TRBV6-1
cdr3_nt: TGTGCCACCCATGGGGTGGCTGGAAACACCATATATTTT
cdr3_aa: CATHGVAGNTIYF

clone_size: few
d_call: -
j_call: TRBJ1-1
v_call: TRBV7-3
cdr3_nt: TGTGCCAGCGGGACGGGGGCGCCGACTGAAGCTTTCTTT
cdr3_aa: CASGTGAPTEAFF

clone_size: -
d_call: -
j_call: TRBJ2-7
v_call: TRBV30
cdr3_nt: TGTGCCCTAGAAAGGGACATAACCTACGAGCAGTACTTC
cdr3_aa: CALERDITYEQYF

clone_size: -
d_call: TRBD1
j_call: TRBJ2-5
v_call: TRBV19
cdr3_nt: TGTGCCAGTAGTATAGTCGGGACAGGTCAAGAGACCCAGTACTTC
cdr3_aa: CASSIVGTGQETQYF

clone_size: few
d_call: TRBD1
j_call: TRBJ1-2
v_call: TRBV18
cdr3_nt: TGTGCCAGCTCACCTCAGGAGGAGACAGGGAATCGGGGCTACACCTTC
cdr3_aa: CASSPQEETGNRGYTF

clone_size: many
d_call: TRBD2
j_call: TRBJ2-3
v_call: TRBV5-1
cdr3_nt: TGCGCCAGCAGCCCCCGGTTAGATAGCGGGAAGACAGATACGCAGTATTTT
cdr3_aa: CASSPRLDSGKTDTQYF

clone_size: -
d_call: -
j_call: TRBJ2-4
v_call: TRBV3-1
cdr3_nt: TGTGCCAGCAGCCAGAGAGGTTGGACTCAAAACATTCAGTACTTC
cdr3_aa: CASSQRGWTQNIQYF

clone_size: many
d_call: TRBD1
j_call: TRBJ2-7
v_call: TRBV10-3
cdr3_nt: TGTGCCATCAGTCCGAGACAGGGCAGGCAGCAGTACTTC
cdr3_aa: CAISPRQGRQQYF

clone_size: few
d_call: -
j_call: TRBJ2-4
v_call: TRBV27
cdr3_nt: TGTGCCAGCAGTTCTTTTCTGCGGGACGGGATAGCCAAAAACATTCAGTACTTC
cdr3_aa: CASSSFLRDGIAKNIQYF

clone_size: few
d_call: -
j_call: TRBJ2-6
v_call: TRBV7-6
cdr3_nt: TGTGCCAGCAGCGGGACTTCTAACTCTGGGGCCAACGTCCTGACTTTC
cdr3_aa: CASSGTSNSGANVLTF

clone_size: -
d_call: -
j_call: TRBJ1-1
v_call: TRBV30
cdr3_nt: TGTGCCTGGAGTGTGGGCGACATGAACACTGAAGCTTTCTTT
cdr3_aa: CAWSVGDMNTEAFF

clone_size: few
d_call: -
j_call: TRBJ2-1
v_call: TRBV6-1
cdr3_nt: TGTGCCAGCACGATAATCGCAAATGAGCAGTTCTTC
cdr3_aa: CASTIIANEQFF

clone_size: many
d_call: -
j_call: TRBJ1-2
v_call: TRBV30
cdr3_nt: TGTGCCTGGAGTGTCCCCCCTGGAGGGTATGGCTACACCTTC
cdr3_aa: CAWSVPPGGYGYTF

clone_size: many
d_call: -
j_call: TRBJ1-1
v_call: TRBV20-1
cdr3_nt: TGCAGTGCTAGTAAATATCGGGGGGGGGGCACTGAAGCTTTCTTT
cdr3_aa: CSASKYRGGGTEAFF

clone_size: many
d_call: -
j_call: TRBJ1-2
v_call: TRBV20-1
cdr3_nt: TGCAGTGCTAGAGTCCCACGGGGGGCGCTTGGCTACACCTTC
cdr3_aa: CSARVPRGALGYTF

clone_size: many
d_call: -
j_call: TRBJ1-1
v_call: TRBV11-1
cdr3_nt: TGTGCCAGCAGCTCCAGGCTAGGGCTTCCTACTGAAGCTTTCTTT
cdr3_aa: CASSSRLGLPTEAFF

clone_size: many
d_call: -
j_call: TRBJ1-5
v_call: TRBV12-3/TRBV12-4
cdr3_nt: TGTGCCAGCAGTTTCTCGCGGAATCAGCCCCAGCATTTT
cdr3_aa: CASSFSRNQPQHF

clone_size: -
d_call: -
j_call: TRBJ2-3
v_call: TRBV13
cdr3_nt: TGTGCCAGCAGCCCAGTGGGGGAGTGGGGTACAGATACGCAGTATTTT
cdr3_aa: CASSPVGEWGTDTQYF

clone_size: many
d_call: -
j_call: TRBJ2-5
v_call: TRBV3-1
cdr3_nt: TGTGCCAGCAGCCCCCGTTCCGAGCGAGAGACCCAGTACTTC
cdr3_aa: CASSPRSERETQYF

clone_size: many
d_call: -
j_call: TRBJ2-1
v_call: TRBV7-8
cdr3_nt: TGTGCCAGCAGCAAACTACCCGGGAATGAGCAGTTCTTC
cdr3_aa: CASSKLPGNEQFF

clone_size: few
d_call: -
j_call: TRBJ2-2
v_call: TRBV7-3
cdr3_nt: TGTGCCAGCAGCTTAACGACAGAAAACACCGGGGAGCTGTTTTTT
cdr3_aa: CASSLTTENTGELFF

clone_size: few
d_call: -
j_call: TRBJ1-2
v_call: TRBV12-3/TRBV12-4
cdr3_nt: TGTGCCAGCAGTTTAGCGAGCCCCACCCACCCATATGGCTACACCTTC
cdr3_aa: CASSLASPTHPYGYTF

clone_size: -
d_call: TRBD1
j_call: TRBJ2-7
v_call: TRBV28
cdr3_nt: TGTGCCACCGAGACAGGGACATACGAGCAGTACTTC
cdr3_aa: CATETGTYEQYF

clone_size: many
d_call: TRBD2
j_call: TRBJ2-1
v_call: TRBV24-1
cdr3_nt: TGTGCCACCAGTGACTCCCCCCCGGGCGGGAGAATAAATGAGCAGTTCTTC
cdr3_aa: CATSDSPPGGRINEQFF

clone_size: few
d_call: -
j_call: TRBJ1-1
v_call: TRBV19
cdr3_nt: TGTGCCAGTAGTCGCGACCTCCCGGGAGCGAATGAAGCTTTCTTT
cdr3_aa: CASSRDLPGANEAFF

clone_size: -
d_call: -
j_call: TRBJ2-6
v_call: TRBV30
cdr3_nt: TGTGCCTGGGAGGGGACGGGGGCCAACGTCCTGACTTTC
cdr3_aa: CAWEGTGANVLTF

clone_size: many
d_call: TRBD1
j_call: TRBJ1-1
v_call: TRBV3-1
cdr3_nt: TGTGCCAGCAGCCAAGATCAGGGGGATGAAGCTTTCTTT
cdr3_aa: CASSQDQGDEAFF

clone_size: many
d_call: -
j_call: TRBJ1-1
v_call: TRBV9
cdr3_nt: TGTGCCAGCAGCGTAGCCGTCCACACTGAAGCTTTCTTT
cdr3_aa: CASSVAVHTEAFF

clone_size: many
d_call: -
j_call: TRBJ1-4
v_call: TRBV5-8
cdr3_nt: TGTGCCAGCAGCTCAAGACGCGGTATTAATGAAAAACTGTTTTTT
cdr3_aa: CASSSRRGINEKLFF

clone_size: many
d_call: -
j_call: TRBJ1-1
v_call: TRBV6-5
cdr3_nt: TGTGCCAGCAGTTACAATACAGGGACTGAAGCTTTCTTT
cdr3_aa: CASSYNTGTEAFF

clone_size: many
d_call: TRBD2
j_call: TRBJ2-1
v_call: TRBV5-1
cdr3_nt: TGCGCCAGCAGCTTGTCTAGCGGGAGCGGCAATGAGCAGTTCTTC
cdr3_aa: CASSLSSGSGNEQFF

clone_size: many
d_call: -
j_call: TRBJ2-3
v_call: TRBV5-5
cdr3_nt: TGTGCCAGCAGCTTGACGGGAGCCGATACGCAGTATTTT
cdr3_aa: CASSLTGADTQYF

clone_size: many
d_call: -
j_call: TRBJ2-5
v_call: TRBV2
cdr3_nt: TGTGCCAGCAGTCCTACGACCCGGGAGGAGACCCAGTACTTC
cdr3_aa: CASSPTTREETQYF

clone_size: many
d_call: -
j_call: TRBJ1-1
v_call: TRBV11-3
cdr3_nt: TGTGCCAGCAGCTTACTAGTAAGTGAAGCTTTCTTT
cdr3_aa: CASSLLVSEAFF

clone_size: many
d_call: -
j_call: TRBJ1-2
v_call: TRBV12-5
cdr3_nt: TGTGCTAGTGGTTTGGTATTGGGTAGAGACCTTAACTATGGCTACACCTTC
cdr3_aa: CASGLVLGRDLNYGYTF

clone_size: -
d_call: -
j_call: TRBJ2-1
v_call: TRBV2
cdr3_nt: TGTGCCCGACGAACGGACTTCGACAATGAGCAGTTCTTC
cdr3_aa: CARRTDFDNEQFF

clone_size: many
d_call: TRBD1
j_call: TRBJ1-2
v_call: TRBV11-3
cdr3_nt: TGTGCCAGCAGCTCCGGACAGGGGGCATATGGCTACACCTTC
cdr3_aa: CASSSGQGAYGYTF

clone_size: many
d_call: -
j_call: TRBJ2-5
v_call: TRBV6-2/TRBV6-3
cdr3_nt: TGTGCCAGCAGTTACTCGGCGGGGATTGGGCAAGAGACCCAGTACTTC
cdr3_aa: CASSYSAGIGQETQYF

clone_size: many
d_call: TRBD1
j_call: TRBJ2-7
v_call: TRBV24-1
cdr3_nt: TGTGCCACCAGTGGGGGACAGCCCTACGAGCAGTACTTC
cdr3_aa: CATSGGQPYEQYF

clone_size: -
d_call: TRBD1
j_call: TRBJ2-7
v_call: TRBV29-1
cdr3_nt: TGCAGCGTAGGACCGACAGGGAACCACGAGCAGTACTTC
cdr3_aa: CSVGPTGNHEQYF

clone_size: few
d_call: TRBD1
j_call: TRBJ1-5
v_call: TRBV29-1
cdr3_nt: TGCAGCGTTGGGGACAGGGAAGCCAATCAGCCCCAGCATTTT
cdr3_aa: CSVGDREANQPQHF

clone_size: -
d_call: -
j_call: TRBJ2-1
v_call: TRBV24-1
cdr3_nt: TGTGCCACCAGTGATAGCCGGGGCGTTCAATGGTACAATGAGCAGTTCTTC
cdr3_aa: CATSDSRGVQWYNEQFF

clone_size: many
d_call: TRBD2
j_call: TRBJ2-1
v_call: TRBV30
cdr3_nt: TGTGCCTGGAGTGCTTACGGGACTAGCGGGAGACTTGAGCAGTTCTTC
cdr3_aa: CAWSAYGTSGRLEQFF

clone_size: -
d_call: TRBD1
j_call: TRBJ2-3
v_call: TRBV7-3
cdr3_nt: TGTGCCAGCAGCTTATCCGGGACAGGGGTAGATACGCAGTATTTT
cdr3_aa: CASSLSGTGVDTQYF

clone_size: many
d_call: TRBD1
j_call: TRBJ1-2
v_call: TRBV24-1
cdr3_nt: TGTGCCACCAGTGATCGGACAGGGAGATATGGCTACACCTTC
cdr3_aa: CATSDRTGRYGYTF

clone_size: many
d_call: -
j_call: TRBJ1-1
v_call: TRBV5-6
cdr3_nt: TGTGCCAGCAGTCCCGGGCCGGCGAACACTGAAGCTTTCTTT
cdr3_aa: CASSPGPANTEAFF

clone_size: many
d_call: -
j_call: TRBJ2-7
v_call: TRBV12-3/TRBV12-4
cdr3_nt: TGTGCCAGCAGTTTTGGTTTCGCGGGTGCTAGCTACGAGCAGTACTTC
cdr3_aa: CASSFGFAGASYEQYF

clone_size: -
d_call: TRBD1
j_call: TRBJ1-4
v_call: TRBV7-3
cdr3_nt: TGTGCCAGCAGCCGGGAGGACAGGGAAAAACTGTTTTTT
cdr3_aa: CASSREDREKLFF

clone_size: many
d_call: -
j_call: TRBJ2-1
v_call: TRBV20-1
cdr3_nt: TGCAGTGCTAGCCGACAAATCAATGAGCAGTTCTTC
cdr3_aa: CSASRQINEQFF

clone_size: -
d_call: TRBD1
j_call: TRBJ2-7
v_call: TRBV2
cdr3_nt: TGTGCCAGCAGGGACAGGGGGCCATACGAGCAGTACTTC
cdr3_aa: CASRDRGPYEQYF

clone_size: many
d_call: TRBD2
j_call: TRBJ2-1
v_call: TRBV7-8
cdr3_nt: TGTGCCAGCAGCTGGGGACTAGCGGGACCCACGGCCCACAATGAGCAGTTCTTC
cdr3_aa: CASSWGLAGPTAHNEQFF

clone_size: few
d_call: -
j_call: TRBJ1-5
v_call: TRBV7-9
cdr3_nt: TGTGCCAGCAGCTTACAGACAGAAAATCAGCCCCAGCATTTT
cdr3_aa: CASSLQTENQPQHF

clone_size: many
d_call: -
j_call: TRBJ2-7
v_call: TRBV6-1
cdr3_nt: TGTGCCAGCAGCTCCCACGGGACGGGCTACGAGCAGTACTTC
cdr3_aa: CASSSHGTGYEQYF

clone_size: many
d_call: -
j_call: TRBJ1-1
v_call: TRBV18
cdr3_nt: TGTGCCAGCTCACCACCCCAGGGCGCGTACACTGAAGCTTTCTTT
cdr3_aa: CASSPPQGAYTEAFF

clone_size: many
d_call: TRBD1
j_call: TRBJ2-3
v_call: TRBV12-3/TRBV12-4
cdr3_nt: TGTGCCAGCTCAGGCGGGACAGGGGGTTCGTTGGATACGCAGTATTTT
cdr3_aa: CASSGGTGGSLDTQYF

clone_size: many
d_call: -
j_call: TRBJ2-7
v_call: TRBV11-3
cdr3_nt: TGTGCCAGCAGCCTCCTGGGGGGGCGAGACGAGCAGTACTTC
cdr3_aa: CASSLLGGRDEQYF